This section outlines one TCR beta chain sequence together with its context. TCRdb reprocessed the reads via MiXCR and lists one record per CDR3 protein. The table shows more than 350,000 distinct CDR3 sequences, with approximately 33% occurring only once. The entry originates in a study of T cell repertoires in cytomegalovirus infection. In germline, CDR1 is DFQATT, CDR2 SNEGSKA (reference sequence). The CDR3 is 15 amino acids. V dropped 2 bases and J dropped 3; count of bases not matched to a gene: 6. The receptor's source is a human donor in good health (CMV status not recorded). Some clones in this sample may be carry-over from other donors' samples. Sequences were obtained from PBMCs. V gene TRBV20-1 combines with J gene TRBJ2-1, with TRBD2 matching over 8 bases. CDR3 in DNA: TGCAGTGCTAGAAGATCCAGCGGGGGCTACAATGAGCAGTTCTTC. Translating gives CSARRSSGGYNEQFF.